This T cell receptor beta chain was identified during a study of beta chain features in type 1 diabetes. The overall study: Age, gender and cell yields were similar between patients and healthy donors. Study findings and constraints: A closer apparent resemblance between naive, central memory and Treg TCRB repertoires was seen in patients than in healthy donors.

Notes on this clone: Its matching antigen is unknown.

Sequencing targeted expressed TCRB transcripts, as all isolated RNA had been reverse transcribed. Deep immunoSEQ sequencing covered naive, central memory and regulatory T cell samples. The table came from immunoSEQ multiplex PCR; TCRdb's copy has only in-frame clones and leaves some out. The sample has more than 60,000 clones; about 61% are singletons. CDR3 length: 12 residues. V lost 2 bases and J lost 7; bases outside the gene matches: 2. From germline, CDR1 is GTSNPN and CDR2 SVGIG (reference sequence). This receptor was obtained from a woman younger than 35 in good health. The genes are TRBV30 and TRBJ1-2; TRBD1 matches at 9 bases. Sequencing was performed on Tregs from blood. This CDR3 is CAWSTGGSGYTF. DNA of the CDR3: TGTGCCTGGAGTACAGGGGGCTCTGGCTACACCTTC.